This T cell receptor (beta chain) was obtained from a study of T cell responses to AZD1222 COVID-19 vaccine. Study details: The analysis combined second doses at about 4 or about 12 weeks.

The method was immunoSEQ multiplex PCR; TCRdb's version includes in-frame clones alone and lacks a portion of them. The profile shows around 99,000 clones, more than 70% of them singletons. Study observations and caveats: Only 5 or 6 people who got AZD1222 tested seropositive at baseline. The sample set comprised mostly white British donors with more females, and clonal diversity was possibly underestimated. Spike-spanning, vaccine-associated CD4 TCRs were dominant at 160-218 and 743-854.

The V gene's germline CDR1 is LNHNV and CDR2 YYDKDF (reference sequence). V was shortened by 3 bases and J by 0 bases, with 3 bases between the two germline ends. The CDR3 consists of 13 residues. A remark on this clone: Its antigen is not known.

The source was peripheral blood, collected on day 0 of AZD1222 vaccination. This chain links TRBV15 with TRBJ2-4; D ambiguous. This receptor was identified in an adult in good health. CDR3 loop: CATSSPAKNIQYF. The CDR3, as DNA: TGTGCCACCAGCAGCCCAGCCAAAAACATTCAGTACTTC.